The text below deals with one T cell receptor beta chain. These data belong to a study of T cell responses to AZD1222 COVID-19 vaccine. Produced via immunoSEQ multiplex PCR; TCRdb's table is partial and in-frame only. The data contain approximately 150,000 clones, roughly 86% of them singletons. Trimming took off 5 bases at V and 2 bases at J, with 11 bases between the two ends. This CDR3 is built from 14 residues. Germline-derived CDR1 and CDR2 are KGHSH and LQKENI. This chain joins TRBV18 and TRBJ2-3; D gene uncertain. Sample: peripheral blood, taken 28 days after the second AZD1222 dose. This clonotype originated in an adult who received the AZD1222 COVID-19 vaccine. The CDR3 sequence: CASSTTRLTDTQYF. The CDR3 bases are TGTGCCAGCTCAACTACAAGGCTCACAGATACGCAGTATTTT.